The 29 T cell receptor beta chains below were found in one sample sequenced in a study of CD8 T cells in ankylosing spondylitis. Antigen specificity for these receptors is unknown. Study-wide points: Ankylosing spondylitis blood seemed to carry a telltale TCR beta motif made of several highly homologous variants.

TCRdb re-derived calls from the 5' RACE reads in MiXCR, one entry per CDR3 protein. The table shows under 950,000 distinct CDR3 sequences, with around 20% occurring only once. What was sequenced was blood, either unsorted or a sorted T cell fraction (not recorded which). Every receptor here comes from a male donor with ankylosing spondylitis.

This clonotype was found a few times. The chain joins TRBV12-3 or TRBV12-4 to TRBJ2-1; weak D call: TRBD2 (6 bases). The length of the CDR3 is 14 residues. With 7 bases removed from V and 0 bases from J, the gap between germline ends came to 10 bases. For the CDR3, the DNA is TGTGCCAGCACCCCCGGGAGCTCCTACAATGAGCAGTTCTTC. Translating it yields CASTPGSSYNEQFF.

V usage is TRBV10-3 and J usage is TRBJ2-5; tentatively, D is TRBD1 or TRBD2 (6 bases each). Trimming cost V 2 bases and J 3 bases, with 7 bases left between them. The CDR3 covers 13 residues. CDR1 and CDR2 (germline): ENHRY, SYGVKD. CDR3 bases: TGTGCCATCAGTGAGAGGGGGGAAGAGACCCAGTACTTC. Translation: CAISERGEETQYF.

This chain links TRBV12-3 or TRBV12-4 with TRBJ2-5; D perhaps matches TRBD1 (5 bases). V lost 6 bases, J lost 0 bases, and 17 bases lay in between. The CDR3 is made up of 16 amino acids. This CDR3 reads CASSPDVGHNQETQYF. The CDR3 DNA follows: TGTGCCAGCAGCCCAGACGTAGGACACAACCAAGAGACCCAGTACTTC.

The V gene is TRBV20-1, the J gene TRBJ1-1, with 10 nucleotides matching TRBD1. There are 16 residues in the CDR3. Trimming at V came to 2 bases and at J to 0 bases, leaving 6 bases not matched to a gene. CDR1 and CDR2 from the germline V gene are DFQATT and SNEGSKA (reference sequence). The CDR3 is CSARLGTGVMNTEAFF. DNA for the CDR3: TGCAGTGCTAGACTAGGGACAGGGGTGATGAACACTGAAGCTTTCTTT.

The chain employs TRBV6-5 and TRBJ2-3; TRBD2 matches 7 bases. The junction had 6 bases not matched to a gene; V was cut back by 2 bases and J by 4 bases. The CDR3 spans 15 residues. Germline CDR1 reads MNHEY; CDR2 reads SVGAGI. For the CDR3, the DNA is TGTGCCAGCAGTTACGCGGGAGACGTCGCAGATACGCAGTATTTT. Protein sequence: CASSYAGDVADTQYF.

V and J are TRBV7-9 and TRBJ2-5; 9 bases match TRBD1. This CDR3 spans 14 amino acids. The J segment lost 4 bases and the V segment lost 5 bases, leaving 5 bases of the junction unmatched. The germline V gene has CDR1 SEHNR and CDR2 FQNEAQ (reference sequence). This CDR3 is CASSQRDRVETQYF. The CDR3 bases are TGTGCCAGCAGCCAACGGGACAGGGTAGAGACCCAGTACTTC.

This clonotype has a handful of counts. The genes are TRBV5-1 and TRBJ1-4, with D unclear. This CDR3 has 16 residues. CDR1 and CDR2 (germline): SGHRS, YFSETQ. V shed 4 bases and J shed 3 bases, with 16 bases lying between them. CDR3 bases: TGCGCCAGCAGCGCCGGACTCGCATCGGCTAATGAAAAACTGTTTTTT. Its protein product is CASSAGLASANEKLFF.

The CDR3 nucleotides read TGCAGTGCCCCCAGGCCCGGGCGGCTCTCGGGGGAGCAGTACTTC. It specifies CSAPRPGRLSGEQYF. The rearrangement joins TRBV20-1 to TRBJ2-7; weak D call: TRBD2 (5 bases). Per the germline V gene, CDR1 is DFQATT and CDR2 is SNEGSKA (reference sequence). V gave up 6 bases and J gave up 7 bases, with 25 bases separating them. This CDR3 region has 15 residues.

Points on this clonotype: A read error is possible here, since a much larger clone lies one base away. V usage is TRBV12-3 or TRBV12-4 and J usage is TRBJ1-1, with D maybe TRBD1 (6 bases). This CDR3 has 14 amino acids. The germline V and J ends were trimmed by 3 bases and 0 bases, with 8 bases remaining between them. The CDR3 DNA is TGTGCCAGCAGTTTCAGGACAGTGAACACTGAAGCTTTCTTT. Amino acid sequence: CASSFRTVNTEAFF.

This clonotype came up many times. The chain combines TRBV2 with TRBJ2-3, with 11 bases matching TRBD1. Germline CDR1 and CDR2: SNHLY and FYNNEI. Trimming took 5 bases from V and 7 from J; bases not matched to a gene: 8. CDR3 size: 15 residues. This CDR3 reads CASSPDRGRENTQYF. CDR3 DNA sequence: TGTGCCAGCAGTCCGGACAGGGGGCGCGAAAATACGCAGTATTTT.

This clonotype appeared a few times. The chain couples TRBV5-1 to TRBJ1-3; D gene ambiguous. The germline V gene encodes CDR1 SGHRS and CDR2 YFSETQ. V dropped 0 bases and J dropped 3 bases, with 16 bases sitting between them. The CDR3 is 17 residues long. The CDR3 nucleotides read TGCGCCAGCAGCTTGGGGGTTGGGCAACGCGTTGGAAACACCATATATTTT. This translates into CASSLGVGQRVGNTIYF.

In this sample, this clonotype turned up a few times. CDR3 in amino acids: CAWKSGRGSYEQYF. In DNA, the CDR3 is TGTGCCTGGAAAAGCGGGAGGGGCTCCTACGAGCAGTACTTC. V usage is TRBV30 and J usage is TRBJ2-7, with 10 nucleotides matching TRBD2. This CDR3 has 14 residues. The germline gives CDR1 GTSNPN, CDR2 SVGIG (reference sequence). J gave up 0 bases and V 4 bases, and 3 bases lay outside the gene matches.

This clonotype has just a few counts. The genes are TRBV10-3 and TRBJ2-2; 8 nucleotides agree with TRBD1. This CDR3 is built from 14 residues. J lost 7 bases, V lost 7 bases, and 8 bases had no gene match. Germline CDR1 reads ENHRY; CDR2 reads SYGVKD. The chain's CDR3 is CAITGQGAFGELFF. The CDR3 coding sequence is TGTGCCATCACTGGGCAGGGGGCATTCGGGGAGCTGTTTTTT.

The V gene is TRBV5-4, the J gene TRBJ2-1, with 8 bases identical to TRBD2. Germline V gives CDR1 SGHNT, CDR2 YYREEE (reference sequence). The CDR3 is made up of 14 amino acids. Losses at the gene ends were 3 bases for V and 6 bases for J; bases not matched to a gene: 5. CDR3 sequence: CASSSPGLGNEQFF. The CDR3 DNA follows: TGTGCCAGCAGCTCACCGGGACTAGGCAATGAGCAGTTCTTC.

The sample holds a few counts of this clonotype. The DNA of the CDR3 is TGCGCCAGCAGCCAAGAGGGCAATGAGCAGTTCTTC. Protein product: CASSQEGNEQFF. The chain combines TRBV4-1 with TRBJ2-1; no clear D. CDR3 length equals 12 residues. The germline V gene has CDR1 MGHRA and CDR2 YSYEKL. V gave up 0 bases and J gave up 6 bases, with 3 bases separating them.

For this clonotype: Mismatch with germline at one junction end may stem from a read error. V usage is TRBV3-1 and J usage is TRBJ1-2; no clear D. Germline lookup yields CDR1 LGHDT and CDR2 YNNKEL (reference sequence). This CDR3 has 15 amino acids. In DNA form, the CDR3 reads TGTGCCAGCTGCCAAGGAGGGTTAACTAACTATGGCTACACCTTC. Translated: CASCQGGLTNYGYTF.

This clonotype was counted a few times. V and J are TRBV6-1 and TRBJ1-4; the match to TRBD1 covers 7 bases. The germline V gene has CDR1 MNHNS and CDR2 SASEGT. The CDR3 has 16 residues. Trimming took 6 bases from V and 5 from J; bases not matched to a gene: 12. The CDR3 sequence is CASRAGNRGPNEKLFF. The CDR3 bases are TGTGCCAGCAGGGCGGGAAACAGGGGCCCCAATGAAAAACTGTTTTTT.

CDR3 sequence reads: CASSSRNGSPKNTEAFF. Here the CDR3 DNA reads TGTGCCAGCAGCTCAAGGAACGGGTCCCCAAAGAACACTGAAGCTTTCTTT. V usage is TRBV11-3 and J usage is TRBJ1-1; no clear D gene. Trimming stripped 4 bases from V and 1 base from J, with 19 bases between. Germline V gene data show CDR1 as SGHNT and CDR2 as YENEEA. This CDR3 is built from 17 residues. The full variable domain, its missing parts supplied by reference TRBV11-3 and TRBJ1-1, is EAGVVQSPRYKIIEKKQPVAFWCNPISGHNTLYWYLQNLGQGPELLIRYENEEAVDDSQLPKDRFSAERLKGVDSTLKIQPAELGDSAVYLCASSSRNGSPKNTEAFFGQGTRLTVV.

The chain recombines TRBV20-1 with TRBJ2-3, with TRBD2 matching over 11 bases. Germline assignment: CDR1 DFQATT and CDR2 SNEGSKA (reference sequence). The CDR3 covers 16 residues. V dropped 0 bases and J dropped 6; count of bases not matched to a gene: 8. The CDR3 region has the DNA TGCAGTGCTAGAGATCGAACTAGCGGGGGAGCGGATACGCAGTATTTT. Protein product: CSARDRTSGGADTQYF.

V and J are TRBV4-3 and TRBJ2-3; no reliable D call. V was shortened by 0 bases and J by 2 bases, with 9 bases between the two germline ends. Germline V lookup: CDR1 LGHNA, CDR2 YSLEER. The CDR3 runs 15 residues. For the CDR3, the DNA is TGCGCCAGCAGCCAAGAGAGGAGTTACACAGATACGCAGTATTTT. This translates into CASSQERSYTDTQYF.

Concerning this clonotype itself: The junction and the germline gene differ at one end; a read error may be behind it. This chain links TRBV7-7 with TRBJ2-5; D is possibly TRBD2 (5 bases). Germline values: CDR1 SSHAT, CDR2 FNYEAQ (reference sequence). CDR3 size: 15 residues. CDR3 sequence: CASSRQPGNQETQYF. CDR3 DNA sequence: TGTGCTAGCAGCCGCCAGCCGGGGAACCAAGAGACCCAGTACTTC.

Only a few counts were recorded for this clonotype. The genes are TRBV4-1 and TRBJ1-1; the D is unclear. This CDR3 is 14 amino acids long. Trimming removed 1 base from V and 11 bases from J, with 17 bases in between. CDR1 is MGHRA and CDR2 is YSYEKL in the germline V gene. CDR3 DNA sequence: TGCGCCAGCAGCCAAGGGGTCGGTTATGCGAGGGCTTTCTTT. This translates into CASSQGVGYARAFF.

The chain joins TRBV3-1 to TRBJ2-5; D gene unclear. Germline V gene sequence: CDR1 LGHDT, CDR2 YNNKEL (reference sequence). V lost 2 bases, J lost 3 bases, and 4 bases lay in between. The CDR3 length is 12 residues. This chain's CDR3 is CASSQSKETQYF. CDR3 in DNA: TGTGCCAGCAGCCAATCCAAAGAGACCCAGTACTTC.

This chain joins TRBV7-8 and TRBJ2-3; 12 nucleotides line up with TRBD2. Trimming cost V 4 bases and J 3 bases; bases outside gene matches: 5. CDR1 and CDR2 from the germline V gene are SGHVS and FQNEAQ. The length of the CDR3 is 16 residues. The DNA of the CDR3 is TGTGCCAGCAGCTCCAGACTAGCGGGAGTTACAGATACGCAGTATTTT. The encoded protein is CASSSRLAGVTDTQYF.

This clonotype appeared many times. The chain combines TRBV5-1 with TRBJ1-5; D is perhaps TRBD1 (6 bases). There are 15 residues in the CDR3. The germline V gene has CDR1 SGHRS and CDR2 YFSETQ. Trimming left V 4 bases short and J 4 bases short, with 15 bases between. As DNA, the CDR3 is TGCGCCAGCAGCCTCGCCGGGACATCTAATCAGCCCCAGCATTTT. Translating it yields CASSLAGTSNQPQHF.

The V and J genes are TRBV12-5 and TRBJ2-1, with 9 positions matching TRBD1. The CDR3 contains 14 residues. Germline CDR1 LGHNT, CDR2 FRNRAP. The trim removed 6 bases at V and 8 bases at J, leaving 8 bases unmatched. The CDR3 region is CASGAGTGNDEQFF. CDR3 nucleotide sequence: TGTGCTAGTGGGGCCGGGACAGGGAACGATGAGCAGTTCTTC.

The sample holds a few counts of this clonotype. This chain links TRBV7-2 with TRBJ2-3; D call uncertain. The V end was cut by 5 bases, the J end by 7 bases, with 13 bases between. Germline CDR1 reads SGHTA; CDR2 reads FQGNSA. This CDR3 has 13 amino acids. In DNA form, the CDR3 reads TGTGCCAGCAGCCTCGGGTCCTCGAATACGCAGTATTTT. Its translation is CASSLGSSNTQYF.

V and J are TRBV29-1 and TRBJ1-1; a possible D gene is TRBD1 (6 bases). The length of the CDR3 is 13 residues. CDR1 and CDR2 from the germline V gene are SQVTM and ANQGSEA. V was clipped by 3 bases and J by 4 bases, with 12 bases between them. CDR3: CSVDPGRGTEAFF. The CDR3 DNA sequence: TGCAGCGTTGATCCAGGCAGGGGCACTGAAGCTTTCTTT.

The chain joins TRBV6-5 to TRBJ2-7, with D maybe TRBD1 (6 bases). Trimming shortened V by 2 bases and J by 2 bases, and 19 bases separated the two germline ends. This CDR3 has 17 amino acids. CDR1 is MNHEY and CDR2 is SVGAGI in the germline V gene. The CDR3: CASSYRVAGTSAYEQYF. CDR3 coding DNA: TGTGCCAGCAGTTACAGGGTCGCCGGGACATCAGCCTACGAGCAGTACTTC.